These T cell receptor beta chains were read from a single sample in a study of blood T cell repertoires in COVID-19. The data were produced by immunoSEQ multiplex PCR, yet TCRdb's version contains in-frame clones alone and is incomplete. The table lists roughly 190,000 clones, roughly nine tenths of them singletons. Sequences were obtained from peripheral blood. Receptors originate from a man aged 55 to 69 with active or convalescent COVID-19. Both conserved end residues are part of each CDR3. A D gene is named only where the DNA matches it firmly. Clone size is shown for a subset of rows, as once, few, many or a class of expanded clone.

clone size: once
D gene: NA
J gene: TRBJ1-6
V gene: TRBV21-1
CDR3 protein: CASSKVGGGRYSPLHF
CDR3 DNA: TGTGCCAGCAGCAAAGTAGGGGGGGGTCGGTATTCACCCCTCCACTTT

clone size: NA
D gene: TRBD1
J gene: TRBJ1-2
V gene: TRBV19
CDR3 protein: CASSSGQARGVRYTF
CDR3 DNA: TGTGCCAGTAGTAGCGGACAGGCGCGGGGGGTGCGCTACACCTTC

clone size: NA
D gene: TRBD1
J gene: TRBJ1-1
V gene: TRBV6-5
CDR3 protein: CASSQGASEAFF
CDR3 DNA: TGTGCCAGCAGCCAGGGGGCGAGTGAAGCTTTCTTT

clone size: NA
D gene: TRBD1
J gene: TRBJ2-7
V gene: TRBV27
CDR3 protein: CASSFIQGSSYEQYF
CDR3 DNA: TGTGCCAGCAGTTTCATACAGGGGAGCTCCTACGAGCAGTACTTC

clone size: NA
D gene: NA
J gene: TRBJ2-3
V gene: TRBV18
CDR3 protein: CASSNSQADTQYF
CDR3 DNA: TGTGCCAGCTCCAATTCACAGGCAGATACGCAGTATTTT

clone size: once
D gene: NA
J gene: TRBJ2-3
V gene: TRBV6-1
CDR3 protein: CASSEKRGTSSTDTQYF
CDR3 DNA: TGTGCCAGCAGTGAAAAAAGGGGGACCTCTAGCACAGATACGCAGTATTTT

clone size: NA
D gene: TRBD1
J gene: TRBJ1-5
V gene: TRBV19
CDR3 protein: CASSTPGGRYQPQHF
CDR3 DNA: TGTGCCAGTAGTACCCCAGGGGGAAGGTATCAGCCCCAGCATTTT

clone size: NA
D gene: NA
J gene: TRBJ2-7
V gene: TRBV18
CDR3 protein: CASSMGGYEQYF
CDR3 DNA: TGTGCCAGCTCAATGGGGGGCTACGAGCAGTACTTC

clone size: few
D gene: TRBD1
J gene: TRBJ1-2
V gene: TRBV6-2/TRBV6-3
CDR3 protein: CASSYLGQGGYGYTF
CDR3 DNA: TGTGCCAGCAGTTACTTGGGACAGGGAGGCTATGGCTACACCTTC

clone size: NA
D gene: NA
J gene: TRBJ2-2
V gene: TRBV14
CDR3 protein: CASSQEVGGITGELFF
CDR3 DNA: TGTGCCAGCAGCCAAGAAGTAGGAGGGATCACCGGGGAGCTGTTTTTT

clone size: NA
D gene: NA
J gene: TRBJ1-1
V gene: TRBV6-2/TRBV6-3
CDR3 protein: CASSYSGREGFF
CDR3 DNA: TGTGCCAGCAGTTACTCGGGAAGGGAGGGTTTCTTT

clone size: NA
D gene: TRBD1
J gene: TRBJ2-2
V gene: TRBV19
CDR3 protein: CASSIGTGPSGELFF
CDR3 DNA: TGTGCCAGTAGTATTGGGACAGGCCCCTCTGGGGAGCTGTTTTTT

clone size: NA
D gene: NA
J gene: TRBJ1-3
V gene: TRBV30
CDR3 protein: CAWTGSGNTIYF
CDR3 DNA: TGTGCCTGGACAGGCTCTGGAAACACCATATATTTT

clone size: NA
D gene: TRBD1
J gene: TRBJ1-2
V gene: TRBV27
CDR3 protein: CASSPGTGNGYTF
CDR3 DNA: TGTGCCAGCAGCCCCGGGACAGGGAACGGCTACACCTTC

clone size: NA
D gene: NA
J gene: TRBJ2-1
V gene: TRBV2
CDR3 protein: CASSEGGKQFF
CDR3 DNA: TGTGCCAGCAGTGAGGGGGGAAAGCAGTTCTTC

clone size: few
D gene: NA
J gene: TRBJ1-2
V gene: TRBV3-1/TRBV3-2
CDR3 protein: CASSHTANTGSYGYTF
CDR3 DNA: TGTGCCAGCAGCCATACGGCCAACACGGGTTCCTATGGCTACACCTTC

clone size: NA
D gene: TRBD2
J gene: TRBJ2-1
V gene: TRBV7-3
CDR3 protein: CASSLQAGGGNEQFF
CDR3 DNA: TGTGCCAGCAGCTTACAAGCGGGGGGCGGGAATGAGCAGTTCTTC

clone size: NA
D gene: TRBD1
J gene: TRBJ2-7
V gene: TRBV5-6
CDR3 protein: CASIKGAATYEQYF
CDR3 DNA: TGTGCCAGCATCAAGGGGGCCGCAACCTACGAGCAGTACTTC

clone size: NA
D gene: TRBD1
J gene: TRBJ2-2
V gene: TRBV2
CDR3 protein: CASSKTGEGELFF
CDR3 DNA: TGTGCCAGCAGTAAGACAGGGGAAGGGGAGCTGTTTTTT

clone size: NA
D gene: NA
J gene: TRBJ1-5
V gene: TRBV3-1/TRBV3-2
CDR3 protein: CARPIGGVASEPSRNQPQHF
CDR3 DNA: TGTGCCAGACCGATTGGCGGGGTTGCGTCGGAGCCAAGTAGGAATCAGCCCCAGCATTTT

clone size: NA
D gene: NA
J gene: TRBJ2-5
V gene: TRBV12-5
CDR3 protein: CASGLEERAPGETQYF
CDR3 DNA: TGTGCTAGTGGTTTGGAGGAGCGGGCCCCCGGGGAGACCCAGTACTTC

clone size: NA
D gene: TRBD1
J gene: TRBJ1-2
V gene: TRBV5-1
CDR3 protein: CASSLGDRAIYGYTF
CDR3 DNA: TGCGCCAGCAGCTTGGGGGACAGGGCCATCTATGGCTACACCTTC

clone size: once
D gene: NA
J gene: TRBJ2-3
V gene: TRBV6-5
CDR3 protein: CASSYSIGGDTQYF
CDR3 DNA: TGTGCCAGCAGTTACTCGATCGGGGGAGATACGCAGTATTTT